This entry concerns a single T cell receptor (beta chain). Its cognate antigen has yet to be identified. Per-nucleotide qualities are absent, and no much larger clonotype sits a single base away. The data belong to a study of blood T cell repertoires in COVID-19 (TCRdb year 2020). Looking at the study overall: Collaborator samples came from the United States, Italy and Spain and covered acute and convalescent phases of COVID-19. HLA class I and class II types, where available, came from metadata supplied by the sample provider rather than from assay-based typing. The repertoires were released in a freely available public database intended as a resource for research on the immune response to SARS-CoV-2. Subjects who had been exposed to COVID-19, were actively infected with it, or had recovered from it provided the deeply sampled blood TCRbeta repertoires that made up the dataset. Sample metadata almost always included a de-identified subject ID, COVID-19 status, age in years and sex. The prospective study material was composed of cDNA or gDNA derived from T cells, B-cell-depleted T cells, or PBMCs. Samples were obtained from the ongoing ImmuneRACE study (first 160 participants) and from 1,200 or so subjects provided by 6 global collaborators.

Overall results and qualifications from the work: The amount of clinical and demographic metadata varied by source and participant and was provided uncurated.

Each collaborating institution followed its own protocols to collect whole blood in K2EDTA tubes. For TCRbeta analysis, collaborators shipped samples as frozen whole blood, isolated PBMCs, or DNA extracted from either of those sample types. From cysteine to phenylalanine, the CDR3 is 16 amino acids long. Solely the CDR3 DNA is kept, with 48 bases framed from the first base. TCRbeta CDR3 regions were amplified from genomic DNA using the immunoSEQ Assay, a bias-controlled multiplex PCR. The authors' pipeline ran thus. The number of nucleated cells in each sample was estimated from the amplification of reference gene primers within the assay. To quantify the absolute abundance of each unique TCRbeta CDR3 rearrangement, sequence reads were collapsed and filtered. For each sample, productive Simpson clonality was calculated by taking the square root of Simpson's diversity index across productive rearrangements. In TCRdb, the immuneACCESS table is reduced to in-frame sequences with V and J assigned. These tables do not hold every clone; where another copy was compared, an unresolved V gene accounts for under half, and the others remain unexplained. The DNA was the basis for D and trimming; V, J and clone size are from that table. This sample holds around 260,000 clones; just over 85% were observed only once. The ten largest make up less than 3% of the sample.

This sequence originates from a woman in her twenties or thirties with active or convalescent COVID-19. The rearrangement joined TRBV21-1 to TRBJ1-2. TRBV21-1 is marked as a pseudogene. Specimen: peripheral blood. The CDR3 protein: CASSKDGYLSNYGYTF. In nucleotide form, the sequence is TGTGCCAGCAGCAAAGACGGGTACCTGTCTAACTATGGCTACACCTTC.